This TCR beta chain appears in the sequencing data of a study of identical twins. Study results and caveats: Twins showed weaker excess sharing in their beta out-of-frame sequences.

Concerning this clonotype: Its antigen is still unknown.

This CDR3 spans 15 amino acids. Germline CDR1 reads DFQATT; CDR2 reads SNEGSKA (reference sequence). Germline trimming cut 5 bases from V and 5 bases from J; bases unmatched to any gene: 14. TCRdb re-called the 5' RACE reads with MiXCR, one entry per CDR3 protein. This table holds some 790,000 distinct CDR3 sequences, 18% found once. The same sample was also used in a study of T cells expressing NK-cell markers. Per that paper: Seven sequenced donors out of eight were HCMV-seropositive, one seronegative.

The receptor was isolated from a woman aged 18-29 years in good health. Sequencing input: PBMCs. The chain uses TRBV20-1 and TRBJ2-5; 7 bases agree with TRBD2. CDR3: CSAQEASGRYETQYF. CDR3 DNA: TGCAGTGCTCAGGAGGCTAGCGGACGCTACGAGACCCAGTACTTC.